This TCR beta chain is from a study of T cells in Graves' hyperthyroidism and ophthalmopathy. Across the study: Peripheral blood was collected at initial diagnosis, before any treatment. Whole-study results and caveats: Ophthalmopathy was model-predicted a median roughly 6.5 months pre-onset.

Turning to this clonotype: Its target is not known.

RNA transcripts provided the source from which TCR beta CDR3 regions were amplified. In the first-round RT-PCR of the TCR CDR3, the HTBI primer set was used. TCRdb re-analysed the multiplex PCR reads in MiXCR, keeping a single row per CDR3 protein. The sample records some 350,000 distinct CDR3 sequences, nearly 15% being singletons. This CDR3 spans 15 amino acids. Germline loops: CDR1 SGHTA, CDR2 FQGTGA. The V segment lost 5 bases and the J segment 6 bases; nucleotides outside the gene matches: 7. The authors obtained PBMCs from roughly 9.7 ml of fresh peripheral blood. The chain employs TRBV7-3 and TRBJ2-3; the match to TRBD2 covers 11 bases. Material: blood. This receptor was identified in a woman aged 55-69 years with Graves' ophthalmopathy. The CDR3 here is CASSAIAGGMDTQYF. The CDR3 DNA reads TGTGCCAGCAGCGCAATAGCGGGAGGGATGGATACGCAGTATTTT.